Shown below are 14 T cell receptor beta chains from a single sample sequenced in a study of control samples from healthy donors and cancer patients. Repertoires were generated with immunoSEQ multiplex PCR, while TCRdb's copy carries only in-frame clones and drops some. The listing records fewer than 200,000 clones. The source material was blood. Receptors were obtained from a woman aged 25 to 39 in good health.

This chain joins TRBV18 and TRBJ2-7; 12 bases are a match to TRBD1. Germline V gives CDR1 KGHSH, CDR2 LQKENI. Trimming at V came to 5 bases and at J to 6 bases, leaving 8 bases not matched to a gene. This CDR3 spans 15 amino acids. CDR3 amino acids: CASSRRDRGLGEQYF. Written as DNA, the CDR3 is TGTGCCAGCTCAAGACGGGACAGGGGGCTTGGCGAGCAGTACTTC.

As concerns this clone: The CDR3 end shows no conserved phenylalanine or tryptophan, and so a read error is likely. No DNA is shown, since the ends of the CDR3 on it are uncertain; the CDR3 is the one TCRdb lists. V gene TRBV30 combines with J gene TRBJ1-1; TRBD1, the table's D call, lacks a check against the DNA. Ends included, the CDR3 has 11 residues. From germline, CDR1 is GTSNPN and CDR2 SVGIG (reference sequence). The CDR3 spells CAWSLAGPTQS.

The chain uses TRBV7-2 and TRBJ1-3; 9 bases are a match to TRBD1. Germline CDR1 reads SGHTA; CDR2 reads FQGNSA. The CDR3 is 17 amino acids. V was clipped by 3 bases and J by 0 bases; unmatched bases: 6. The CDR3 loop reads CASSFRRTGVSGNTIYF. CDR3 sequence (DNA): TGTGCCAGCAGCTTTAGGAGGACAGGGGTCTCTGGAAACACCATATATTTT.

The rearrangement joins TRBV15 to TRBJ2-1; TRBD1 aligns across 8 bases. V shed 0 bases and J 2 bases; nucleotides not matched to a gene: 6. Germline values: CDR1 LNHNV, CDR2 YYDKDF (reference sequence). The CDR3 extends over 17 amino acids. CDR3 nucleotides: TGTGCCACCAGCAGAGATGGCGCAGGGGGCCCCTACAATGAGCAGTTCTTC. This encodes CATSRDGAGGPYNEQFF.

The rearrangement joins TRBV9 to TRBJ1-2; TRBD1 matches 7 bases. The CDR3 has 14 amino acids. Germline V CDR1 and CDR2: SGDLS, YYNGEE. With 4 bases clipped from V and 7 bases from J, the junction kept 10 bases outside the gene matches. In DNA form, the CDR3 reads TGTGCCAGCAGCCCCAGGACAGGAAGGACTGGCTACACCTTC. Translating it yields CASSPRTGRTGYTF. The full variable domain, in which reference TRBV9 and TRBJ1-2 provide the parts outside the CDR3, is DSGVTQTPKHLITATGQRVTLRCSPRSGDLSVYWYQQSLDQGLQFLIQYYNGEERAKGNILERFSAQQFPDLHSELNLSSLELGDSALYFCASSPRTGRTGYTFGSGTRLTVV.

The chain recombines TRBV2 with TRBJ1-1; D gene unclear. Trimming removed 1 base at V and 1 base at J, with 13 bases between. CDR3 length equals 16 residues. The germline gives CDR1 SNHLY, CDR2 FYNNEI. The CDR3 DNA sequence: TGTGCCAGCAGTGAAGGGGGATACGCAGGGAACACTGAAGCTTTCTTT. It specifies CASSEGGYAGNTEAFF.

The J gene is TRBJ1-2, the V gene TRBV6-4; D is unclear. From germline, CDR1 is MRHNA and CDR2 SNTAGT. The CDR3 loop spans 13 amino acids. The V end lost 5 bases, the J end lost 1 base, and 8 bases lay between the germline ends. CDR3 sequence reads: CASSRWVNYGYTF. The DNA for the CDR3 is TGTGCCAGCAGTAGGTGGGTTAACTATGGCTACACCTTC.

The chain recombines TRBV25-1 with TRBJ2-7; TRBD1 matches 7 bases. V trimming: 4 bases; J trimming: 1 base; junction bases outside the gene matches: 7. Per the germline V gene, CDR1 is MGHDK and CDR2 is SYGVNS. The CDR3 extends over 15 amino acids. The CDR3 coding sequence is TGTGCCAGCAGTGCCCGGACAGGCAGTTCCTACGAGCAGTACTTC. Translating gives CASSARTGSSYEQYF.

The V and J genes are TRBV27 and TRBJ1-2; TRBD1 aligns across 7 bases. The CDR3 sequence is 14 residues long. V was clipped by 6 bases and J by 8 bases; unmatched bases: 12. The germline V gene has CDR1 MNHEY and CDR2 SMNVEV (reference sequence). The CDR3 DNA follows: TGTGCCAGCAGCGGGACAGATTTACGTCGGGGCTACACCTTC. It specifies CASSGTDLRRGYTF.

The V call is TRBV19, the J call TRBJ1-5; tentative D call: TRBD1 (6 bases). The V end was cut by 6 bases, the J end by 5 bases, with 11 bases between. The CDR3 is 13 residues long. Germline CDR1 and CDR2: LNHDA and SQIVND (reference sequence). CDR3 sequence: CASRSGVYQPQHF. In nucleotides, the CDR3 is TGTGCCAGTAGGTCAGGGGTTTATCAGCCCCAGCATTTT.

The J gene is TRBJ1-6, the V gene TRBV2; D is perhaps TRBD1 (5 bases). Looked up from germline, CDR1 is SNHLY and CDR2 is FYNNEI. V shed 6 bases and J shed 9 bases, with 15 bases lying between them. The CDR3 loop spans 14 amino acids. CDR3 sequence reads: CASSPTWGISPLHF. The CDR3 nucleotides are TGTGCCAGCAGCCCGACATGGGGGATTTCACCCCTCCACTTT.

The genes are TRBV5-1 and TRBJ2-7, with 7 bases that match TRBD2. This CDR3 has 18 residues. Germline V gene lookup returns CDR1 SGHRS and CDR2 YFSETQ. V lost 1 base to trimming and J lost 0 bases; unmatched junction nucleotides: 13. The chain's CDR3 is CASSLRPRERLLSYEQYF. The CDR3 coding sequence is TGCGCCAGCAGCTTGCGCCCGCGGGAGCGTTTACTCTCCTACGAGCAGTACTTC.

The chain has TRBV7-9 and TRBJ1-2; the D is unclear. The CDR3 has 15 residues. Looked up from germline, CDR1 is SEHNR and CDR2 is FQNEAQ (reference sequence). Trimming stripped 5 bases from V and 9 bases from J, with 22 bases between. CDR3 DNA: TGTGCCAGCAGCATCCGGGCTGGTGCCTCTAGGAGCTACACCTTC. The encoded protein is CASSIRAGASRSYTF.

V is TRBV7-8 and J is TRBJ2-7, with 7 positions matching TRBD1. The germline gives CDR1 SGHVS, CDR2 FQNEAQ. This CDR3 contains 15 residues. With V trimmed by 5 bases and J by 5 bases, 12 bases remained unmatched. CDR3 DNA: TGTGCCAGCAGCCCCAGACAGGGTCCCGGCCACGAGCAGTACTTC. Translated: CASSPRQGPGHEQYF.